Following are 11 T cell receptor beta chains from one sample sequenced in a study of cytomegalovirus exposure and HLA in healthy donors. TCRdb's table, derived via immunoSEQ multiplex PCR, lists solely in-frame clones and lacks some. The sample comprises tens of thousands of clones, roughly 85% of which are singletons, and approximately 6.7% rests with the top ten. Sequenced sample: PBMCs. Receptors originate from a woman in her 30s in good health and CMV-seronegative.

The rearrangement joins TRBV19 to TRBJ2-7, with 7 bases identical to TRBD2. Germline V CDR1 and CDR2: LNHDA, SQIVND (reference sequence). V dropped 3 bases and J dropped 3; count of bases not matched to a gene: 8. There are 15 residues in the CDR3. The CDR3 DNA sequence: TGTGCCAGTAGTATGGGGGGGGGTCTTGTCTACGAGCAGTACTTC. As protein: CASSMGGGLVYEQYF. The variable domain in full, completed from reference TRBV19 and TRBJ2-7, reads DGGITQSPKYLFRKEGQNVTLSCEQNLNHDAMYWYRQDPGQGLRLIYYSQIVNDFQKGDIAEGYSVSREKKESFPLTVTSAQKNPTAFYLCASSMGGGLVYEQYFGPGTRLTVT.

V is TRBV29-1 and J is TRBJ2-1, with D tentatively TRBD2 (5 bases). Trimming pared 3 bases from V and 4 bases from J, leaving 13 bases between. This CDR3 comprises 14 residues. Germline CDR1 reads SQVTM; CDR2 reads ANQGSEA. The CDR3 here is CSVEGQREYNEQFF. The CDR3 coding sequence is TGCAGCGTTGAGGGCCAGAGGGAATACAATGAGCAGTTCTTC.

This clone has a handful of counts. The chain combines TRBV2 with TRBJ1-5; D ambiguous. The germline CDR1 and CDR2 sequences are SNHLY and FYNNEI. This CDR3 has 14 residues. Trimming cost V 4 bases and J 5 bases, with 12 bases left between them. The CDR3 is CASSGSVGYQPQHF. CDR3 coding DNA: TGTGCCAGCAGTGGAAGCGTTGGGTATCAGCCCCAGCATTTT.

This clone occurred once. The chain is built from TRBV28 and TRBJ2-7, with TRBD2 matching 9 bases. After removal of 2 bases from V and 7 bases from J, the junction contained 15 bases not matched to a gene. Per germline, CDR1 MDHEN and CDR2 SYDVKM. This CDR3 comprises 17 residues. Here the CDR3 DNA reads TGTGCCAGCAGTTTAGGTTTGGCGGGAGGGCCTATAGGGGAGCAGTACTTC. Amino acids: CASSLGLAGGPIGEQYF. Drawing the rest from reference TRBV28 and TRBJ2-7, the complete variable domain is DVKVTQSSRYLVKRTGEKVFLECVQDMDHENMFWYRQDPGLGLRLIYFSYDVKMKEKGDIPEGYSVSREKKERFSLILESASTNQTSMYLCASSLGLAGGPIGEQYFGPGTRLTVT.

V and J are TRBV4-3 and TRBJ1-2; D is unresolved. Trimming shortened V by 1 base and J by 4 bases, and 16 bases separated the two germline ends. Germline values: CDR1 LGHNA, CDR2 YSLEER. This CDR3 spans 16 amino acids. CDR3 DNA: TGCGCCAGCAGCCAAGTAGGCGGTGCTATCATCTATGGCTACACCTTC. Protein sequence: CASSQVGGAIIYGYTF.

The CDR3 region is CSAENRGLHEQYF. The CDR3 nucleotides read TGCAGCGCCGAAAACAGGGGGCTCCACGAGCAGTACTTC. J is TRBJ2-7 and V is TRBV29-1; 9 bases map to TRBD1. V was clipped by 7 bases and J by 5 bases; unmatched bases: 9. Germline loops: CDR1 SQVTM, CDR2 ANQGSEA. This CDR3 is 13 amino acids long.

This clone occurred once. The gene calls are TRBV7-9 and TRBJ2-2; 12 positions agree with TRBD2. The CDR3 has 16 residues. From germline, CDR1 is SEHNR and CDR2 FQNEAQ (reference sequence). Trimming removed 5 bases from V and 4 bases from J; junction bases left unmatched: 5. The CDR3 here is CASSPTSGSGTGELFF. CDR3 nucleotide sequence: TGTGCCAGCAGCCCGACTAGCGGGAGCGGCACCGGGGAGCTGTTTTTT. The full variable domain, completed using reference TRBV7-9 and TRBJ2-2, is DTGVSQNPRHKITKRGQNVTFRCDPISEHNRLYWYRQTLGQGPEFLTYFQNEAQLEKSRLLSDRFSAERPKGSFSTLEIQRTEQGDSAMYLCASSPTSGSGTGELFFGEGSRLTVL.

The chain employs TRBV19 and TRBJ2-7, with D possibly being TRBD2 (6 bases). Germline lookup yields CDR1 LNHDA and CDR2 SQIVND (reference sequence). V gave up 6 bases and J gave up 3 bases, with 15 bases separating them. This CDR3 is 14 amino acids long. In DNA form, the CDR3 reads TGTGCCAGTAGCGAAAGGGCGGGGAACTACGAGCAGTACTTC. It codes for CASSERAGNYEQYF. The full variable domain, completed using reference TRBV19 and TRBJ2-7, is DGGITQSPKYLFRKEGQNVTLSCEQNLNHDAMYWYRQDPGQGLRLIYYSQIVNDFQKGDIAEGYSVSREKKESFPLTVTSAQKNPTAFYLCASSERAGNYEQYFGPGTRLTVT.

The J gene is TRBJ1-5, the V gene TRBV19; no definite D call. V gave up 2 bases and J gave up 0 bases, with 8 bases separating them. The germline CDR1 and CDR2 sequences are LNHDA and SQIVND (reference sequence). The CDR3 spans 15 residues. This chain's CDR3 is CASSINRHSNQPQHF. CDR3 in DNA: TGTGCCAGTAGTATAAATCGACATAGCAATCAGCCCCAGCATTTT.

This chain joins TRBV28 and TRBJ2-7; D possibly corresponds to TRBD1 (6 bases). With 6 bases removed from V and 4 bases from J, the gap between germline ends came to 16 bases. This CDR3 has 14 amino acids. The germline CDR1 and CDR2 sequences are MDHEN and SYDVKM. The CDR3: CASRGTGTLYEQYF. In nucleotides, the CDR3 is TGTGCCAGCAGGGGGACCGGGACACTTTACGAGCAGTACTTC.

The J gene is TRBJ1-3, the V gene TRBV6-5; 7 nucleotides line up with TRBD1. CDR1 and CDR2 from the germline V gene are MNHEY and SVGAGI. The CDR3 has 15 amino acids. Losses at the gene ends were 5 bases for V and 2 bases for J; bases not matched to a gene: 6. CDR3 in DNA: TGTGCCAGCAGTACACATGGGACAGCTGGAAACACCATATATTTT. It encodes CASSTHGTAGNTIYF.